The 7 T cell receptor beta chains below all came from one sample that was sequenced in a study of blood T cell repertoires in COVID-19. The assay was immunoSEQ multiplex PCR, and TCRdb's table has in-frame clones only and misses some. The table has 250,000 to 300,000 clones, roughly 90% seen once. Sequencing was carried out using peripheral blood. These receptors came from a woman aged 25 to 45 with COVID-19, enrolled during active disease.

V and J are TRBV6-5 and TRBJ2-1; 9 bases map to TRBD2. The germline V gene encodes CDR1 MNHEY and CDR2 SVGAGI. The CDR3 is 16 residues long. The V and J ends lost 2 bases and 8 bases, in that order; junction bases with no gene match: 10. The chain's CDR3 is CASSYGAGGPVHEQFF. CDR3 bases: TGTGCCAGCAGTTACGGGGCGGGAGGGCCGGTCCATGAGCAGTTCTTC.

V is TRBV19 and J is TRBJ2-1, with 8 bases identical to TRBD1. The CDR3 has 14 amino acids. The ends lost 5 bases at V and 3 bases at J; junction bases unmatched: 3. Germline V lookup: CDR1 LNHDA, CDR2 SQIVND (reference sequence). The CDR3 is CASSPTGGYNEQFF. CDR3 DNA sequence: TGTGCCAGTAGTCCTACAGGGGGCTACAATGAGCAGTTCTTC.

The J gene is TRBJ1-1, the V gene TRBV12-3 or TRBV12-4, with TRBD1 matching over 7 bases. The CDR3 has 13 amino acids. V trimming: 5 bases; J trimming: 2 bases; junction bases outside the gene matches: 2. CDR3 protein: CASSQGGNTEAFF. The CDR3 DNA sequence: TGTGCCAGCAGTCAGGGGGGAAACACTGAAGCTTTCTTT.

CDR3 nucleotides: TGTGCCAGCAGCCCCGGGGTGGGAGGGACCAGGTATGGCTACACCTTC. Translation: CASSPGVGGTRYGYTF. The chain combines TRBV3-1 (or the pseudogene TRBV3-2) with TRBJ1-2; maybe TRBD1 (5 bases). V shed 4 bases and J shed 5 bases, with 20 bases lying between them. The CDR3 covers 16 residues. CDR1 is LGHDT and CDR2 is YNNKEL in the germline V gene (reference sequence).

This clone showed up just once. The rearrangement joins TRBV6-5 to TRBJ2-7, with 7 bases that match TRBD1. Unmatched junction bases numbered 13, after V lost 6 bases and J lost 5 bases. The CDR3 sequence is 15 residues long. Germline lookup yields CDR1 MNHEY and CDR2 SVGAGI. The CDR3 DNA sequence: TGTGCCAGCAGATCCTGGGGACAGTGGCTGAACGAGCAGTACTTC. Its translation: CASRSWGQWLNEQYF.

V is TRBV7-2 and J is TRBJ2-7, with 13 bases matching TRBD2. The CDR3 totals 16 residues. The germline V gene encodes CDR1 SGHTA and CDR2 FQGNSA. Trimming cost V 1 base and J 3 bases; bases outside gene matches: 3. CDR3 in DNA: TGTGCCAGCAGCTTAGGAGGGACTAGCGGGAACTACGAGCAGTACTTC. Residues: CASSLGGTSGNYEQYF.

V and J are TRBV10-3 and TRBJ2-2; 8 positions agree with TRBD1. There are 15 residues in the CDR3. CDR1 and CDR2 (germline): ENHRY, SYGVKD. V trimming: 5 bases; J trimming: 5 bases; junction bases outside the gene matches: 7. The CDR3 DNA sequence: TGTGCCATCAGTTTGTTACAGGGGGAGACCGGGGAGCTGTTTTTT. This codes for CAISLLQGETGELFF.